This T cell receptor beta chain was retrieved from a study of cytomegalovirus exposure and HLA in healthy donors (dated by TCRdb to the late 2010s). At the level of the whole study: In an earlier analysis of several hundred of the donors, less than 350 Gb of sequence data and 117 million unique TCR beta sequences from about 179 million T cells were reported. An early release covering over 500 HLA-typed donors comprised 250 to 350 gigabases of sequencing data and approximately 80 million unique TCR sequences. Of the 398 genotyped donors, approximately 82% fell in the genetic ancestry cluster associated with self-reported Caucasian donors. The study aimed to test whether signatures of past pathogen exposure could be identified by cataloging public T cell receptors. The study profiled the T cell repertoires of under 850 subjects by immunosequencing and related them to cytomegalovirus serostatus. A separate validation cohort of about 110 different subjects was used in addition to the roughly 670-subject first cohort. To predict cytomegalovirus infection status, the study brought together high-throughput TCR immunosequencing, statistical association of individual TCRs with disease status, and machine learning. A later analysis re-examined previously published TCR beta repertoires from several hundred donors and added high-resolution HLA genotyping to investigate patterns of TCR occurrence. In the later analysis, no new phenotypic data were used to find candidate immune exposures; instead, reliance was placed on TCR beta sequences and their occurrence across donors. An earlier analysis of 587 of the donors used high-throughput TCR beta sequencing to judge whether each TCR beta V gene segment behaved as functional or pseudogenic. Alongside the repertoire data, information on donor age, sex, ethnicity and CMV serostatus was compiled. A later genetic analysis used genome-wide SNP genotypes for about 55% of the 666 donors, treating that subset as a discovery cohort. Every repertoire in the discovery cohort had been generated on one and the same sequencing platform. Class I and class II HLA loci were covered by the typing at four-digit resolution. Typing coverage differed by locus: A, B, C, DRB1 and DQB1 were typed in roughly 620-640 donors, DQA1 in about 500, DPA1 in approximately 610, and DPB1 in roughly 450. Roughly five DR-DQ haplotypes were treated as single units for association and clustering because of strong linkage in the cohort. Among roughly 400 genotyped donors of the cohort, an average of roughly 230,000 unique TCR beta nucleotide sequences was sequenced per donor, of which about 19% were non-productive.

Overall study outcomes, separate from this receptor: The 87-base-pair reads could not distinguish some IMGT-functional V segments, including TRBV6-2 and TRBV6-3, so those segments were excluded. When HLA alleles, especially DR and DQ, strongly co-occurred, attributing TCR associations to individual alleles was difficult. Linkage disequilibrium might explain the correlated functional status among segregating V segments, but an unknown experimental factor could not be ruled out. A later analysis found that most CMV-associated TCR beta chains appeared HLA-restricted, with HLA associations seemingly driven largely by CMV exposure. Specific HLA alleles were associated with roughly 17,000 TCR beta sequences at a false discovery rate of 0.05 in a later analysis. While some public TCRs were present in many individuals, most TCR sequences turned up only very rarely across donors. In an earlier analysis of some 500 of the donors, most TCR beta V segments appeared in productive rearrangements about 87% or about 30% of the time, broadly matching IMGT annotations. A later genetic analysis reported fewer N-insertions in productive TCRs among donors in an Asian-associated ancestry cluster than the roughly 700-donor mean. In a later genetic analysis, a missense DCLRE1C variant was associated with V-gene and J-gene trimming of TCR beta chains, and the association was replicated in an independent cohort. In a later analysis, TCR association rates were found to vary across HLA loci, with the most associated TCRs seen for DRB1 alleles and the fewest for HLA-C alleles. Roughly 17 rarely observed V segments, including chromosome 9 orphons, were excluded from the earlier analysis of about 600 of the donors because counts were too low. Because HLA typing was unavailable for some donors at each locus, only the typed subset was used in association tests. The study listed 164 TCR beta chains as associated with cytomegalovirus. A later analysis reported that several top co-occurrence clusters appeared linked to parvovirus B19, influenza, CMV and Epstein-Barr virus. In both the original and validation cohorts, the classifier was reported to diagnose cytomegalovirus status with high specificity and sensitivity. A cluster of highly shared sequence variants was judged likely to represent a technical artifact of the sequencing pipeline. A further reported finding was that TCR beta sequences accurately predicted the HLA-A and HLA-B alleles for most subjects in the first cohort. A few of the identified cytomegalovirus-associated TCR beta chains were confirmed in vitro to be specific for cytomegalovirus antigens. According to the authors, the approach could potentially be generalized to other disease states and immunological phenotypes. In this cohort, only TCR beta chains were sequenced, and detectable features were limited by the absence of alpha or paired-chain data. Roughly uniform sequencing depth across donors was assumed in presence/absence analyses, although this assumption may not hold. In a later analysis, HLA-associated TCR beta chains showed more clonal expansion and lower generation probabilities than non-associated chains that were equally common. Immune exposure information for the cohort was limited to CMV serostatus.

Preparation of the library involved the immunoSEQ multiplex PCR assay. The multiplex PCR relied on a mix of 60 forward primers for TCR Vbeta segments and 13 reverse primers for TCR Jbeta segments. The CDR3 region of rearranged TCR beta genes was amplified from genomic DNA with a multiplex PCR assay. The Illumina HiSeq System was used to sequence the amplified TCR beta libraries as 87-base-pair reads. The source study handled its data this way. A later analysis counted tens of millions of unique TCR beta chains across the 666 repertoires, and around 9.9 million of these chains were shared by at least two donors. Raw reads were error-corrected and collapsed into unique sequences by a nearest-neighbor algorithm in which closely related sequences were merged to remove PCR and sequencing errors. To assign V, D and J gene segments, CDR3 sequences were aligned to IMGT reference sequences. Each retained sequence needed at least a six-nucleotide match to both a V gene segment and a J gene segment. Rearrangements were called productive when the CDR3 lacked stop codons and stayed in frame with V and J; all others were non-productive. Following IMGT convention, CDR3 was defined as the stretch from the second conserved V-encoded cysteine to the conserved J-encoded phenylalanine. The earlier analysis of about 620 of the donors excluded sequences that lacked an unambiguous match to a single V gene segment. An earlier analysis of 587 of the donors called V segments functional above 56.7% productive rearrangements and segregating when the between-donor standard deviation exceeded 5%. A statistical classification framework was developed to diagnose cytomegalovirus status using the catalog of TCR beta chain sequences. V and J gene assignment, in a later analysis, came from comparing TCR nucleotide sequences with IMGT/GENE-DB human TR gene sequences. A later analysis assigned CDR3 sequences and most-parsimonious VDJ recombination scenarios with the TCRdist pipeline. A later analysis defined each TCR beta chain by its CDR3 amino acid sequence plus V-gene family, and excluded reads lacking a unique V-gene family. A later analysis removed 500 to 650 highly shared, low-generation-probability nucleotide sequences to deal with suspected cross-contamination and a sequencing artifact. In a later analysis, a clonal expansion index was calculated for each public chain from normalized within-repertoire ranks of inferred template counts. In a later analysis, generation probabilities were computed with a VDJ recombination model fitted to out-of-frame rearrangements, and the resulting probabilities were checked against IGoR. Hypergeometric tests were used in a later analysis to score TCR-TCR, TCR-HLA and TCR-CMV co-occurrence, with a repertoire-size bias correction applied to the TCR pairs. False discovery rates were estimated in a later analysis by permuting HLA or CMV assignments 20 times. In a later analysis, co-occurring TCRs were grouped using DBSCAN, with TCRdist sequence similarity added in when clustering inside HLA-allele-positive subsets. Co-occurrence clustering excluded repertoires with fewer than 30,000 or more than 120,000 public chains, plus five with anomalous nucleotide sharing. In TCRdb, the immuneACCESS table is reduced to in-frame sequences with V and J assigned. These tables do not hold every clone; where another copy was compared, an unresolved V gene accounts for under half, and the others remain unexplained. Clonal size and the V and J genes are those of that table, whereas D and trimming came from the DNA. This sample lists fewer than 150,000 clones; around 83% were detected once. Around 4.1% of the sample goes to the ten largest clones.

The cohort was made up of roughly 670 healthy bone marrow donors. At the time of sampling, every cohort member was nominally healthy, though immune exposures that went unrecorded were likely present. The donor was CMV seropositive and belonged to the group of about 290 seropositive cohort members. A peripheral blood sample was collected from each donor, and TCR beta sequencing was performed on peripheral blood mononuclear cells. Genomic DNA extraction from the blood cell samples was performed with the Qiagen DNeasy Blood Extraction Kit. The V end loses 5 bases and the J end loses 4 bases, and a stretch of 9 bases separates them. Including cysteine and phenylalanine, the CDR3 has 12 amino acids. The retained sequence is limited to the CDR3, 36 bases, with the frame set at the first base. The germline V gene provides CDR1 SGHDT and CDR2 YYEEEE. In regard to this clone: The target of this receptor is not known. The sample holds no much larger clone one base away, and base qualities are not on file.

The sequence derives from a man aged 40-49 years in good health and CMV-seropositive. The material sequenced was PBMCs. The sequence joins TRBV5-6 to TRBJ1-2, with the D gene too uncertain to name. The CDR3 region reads CASSESPYGYTF. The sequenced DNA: TGTGCCAGCAGTGAAAGCCCCTATGGCTACACCTTC.